The 20 T cell receptor beta chains given below trace back to one sample, sequenced in a study of cytomegalovirus exposure and HLA in healthy donors. Using immunoSEQ multiplex PCR, the repertoire was profiled, and TCRdb retains in-frame clones only, with some absent. The data show 250,000 to 400,000 clones, roughly 90% seen once. The sample consisted of PBMCs. These receptors were collected from a woman aged 30 to 39 in good health and CMV-seropositive.

The gene calls are TRBV19 and TRBJ1-3, with TRBD1 matching over 7 bases. Germline CDR1 is LNHDA and CDR2 is SQIVND (reference sequence). After removal of 5 bases from V and 4 bases from J, the junction contained 5 bases not matched to a gene. The CDR3 has 14 residues. The CDR3 region is CASSPRGGGNTIYF. The CDR3 DNA reads TGTGCCAGTAGTCCCCGAGGGGGCGGAAACACCATATATTTT. The complete variable domain, with remaining parts taken from reference TRBV19 and TRBJ1-3, reads DGGITQSPKYLFRKEGQNVTLSCEQNLNHDAMYWYRQDPGQGLRLIYYSQIVNDFQKGDIAEGYSVSREKKESFPLTVTSAQKNPTAFYLCASSPRGGGNTIYFGEGSWLTVV.

The chain joins TRBV7-9 to TRBJ1-2; D unclear. The length of the CDR3 is 11 residues. The V gene's germline CDR1 is SEHNR and CDR2 FQNEAQ (reference sequence). The ends were cut back, 4 bases at V and 8 bases at J, with 8 bases in the middle. The CDR3 sequence is CASSSTGGYTF. The CDR3 DNA sequence: TGTGCCAGCAGCTCCACGGGGGGCTACACCTTC.

This CDR3 is CASTYGYNEQFF. Here the CDR3 DNA reads TGTGCCAGCACCTACGGGTACAATGAGCAGTTCTTC. The chain carries TRBV5-6 and TRBJ2-1; D unresolved. Trimming took off 6 bases at V and 4 bases at J, with 8 bases between the two ends. CDR3 length: 12 residues. Germline CDR1 SGHDT, CDR2 YYEEEE.

The J gene is TRBJ2-3, the V gene TRBV15, with D possibly TRBD2 on 7 matching bases. The germline V gene encodes CDR1 LNHNV and CDR2 YYDKDF (reference sequence). Trimming removed 0 bases from V and 2 bases from J, with 15 bases in between. CDR3 length: 17 residues. CDR3: CATSREGGPFSTDTQYF. In DNA, the CDR3 is TGTGCCACCAGCAGAGAGGGGGGGCCTTTCTCCACAGATACGCAGTATTTT.

The chain is built from TRBV5-8 and TRBJ2-3, with 9 nucleotides matching TRBD2. Germline V gene lookup returns CDR1 SGHTS and CDR2 YDEGEE. CDR3 length equals 15 residues. The ends lost 1 base at V and 7 bases at J; junction bases unmatched: 7. Written as DNA, the CDR3 is TGTGCCAGCAGCTTGTCTCAACTAGCGGGTTATACGCAGTATTTT. Amino acids: CASSLSQLAGYTQYF.

This clone was seen only once. The chain is built from TRBV4-1 and TRBJ1-5; D is ambiguous. The germline V gene has CDR1 MGHRA and CDR2 YSYEKL. V was trimmed by 0 bases and J by 2 bases, leaving 11 bases between them. The length of the CDR3 is 16 residues. The CDR3 reads CASSQDGGFGNQPQHF. The CDR3, as DNA: TGCGCCAGCAGCCAAGATGGCGGCTTTGGCAATCAGCCCCAGCATTTT.

The rearrangement links TRBV6-5 to TRBJ1-2; D perhaps matches TRBD1 (6 bases). This CDR3 has 14 amino acids. The V gene's germline CDR1 is MNHEY and CDR2 SVGAGI. The V end was cut by 2 bases, the J end by 8 bases, with 15 bases between. The DNA for the CDR3 is TGTGCCAGCAGTTACAACCAGTTGAGGGGGGGCTACACCTTC. The encoded protein is CASSYNQLRGGYTF.

In DNA form, the CDR3 reads TGTGCCAGCAGGACAGGGGGCGATGGCTACACCTTC. This translates into CASRTGGDGYTF. The chain combines TRBV2 with TRBJ1-2, with 10 bases matching TRBD1. Germline CDR1 reads SNHLY; CDR2 reads FYNNEI. Trimming at V came to 6 bases and at J to 6 bases, leaving 1 base not matched to a gene. The CDR3 has 12 residues.

The chain links TRBV2 to TRBJ2-1; 12 positions match TRBD2. With V trimmed by 6 bases and J by 5 bases, 11 bases remained unmatched. There are 17 residues in the CDR3. Germline lookup yields CDR1 SNHLY and CDR2 FYNNEI. CDR3 sequence reads: CASSYGLAGMAHNEQFF. DNA of the CDR3: TGTGCCAGCAGCTATGGACTAGCGGGGATGGCTCACAATGAGCAGTTCTTC.

This clone has only a few counts. The chain links TRBV29-1 to TRBJ1-2; possible D gene TRBD1, 6 bases. The germline V gene has CDR1 SQVTM and CDR2 ANQGSEA. V lost 3 bases and J 4 bases, leaving 9 bases between the germline ends. The CDR3 loop spans 12 amino acids. CDR3 residues: CSVEPGAYGYTF. The CDR3 nucleotides read TGCAGCGTTGAGCCGGGGGCCTATGGCTACACCTTC.

The chain couples TRBV27 to TRBJ1-3; 7 bases map to TRBD1. This CDR3 region has 17 residues. Per the germline V gene, CDR1 is MNHEY and CDR2 is SMNVEV (reference sequence). Trimming removed 2 bases from V and 3 bases from J; junction bases left unmatched: 10. The CDR3 loop is CASSLGTPAGGGNTIYF. CDR3 nucleotide sequence: TGTGCCAGCAGTTTAGGCACCCCGGCAGGGGGTGGAAACACCATATATTTT.

The chain couples TRBV15 to TRBJ1-5; D is undetermined. Trimming shortened V by 0 bases and J by 0 bases, and 9 bases separated the two germline ends. CDR1 LNHNV and CDR2 YYDKDF come from the germline V gene (reference sequence). The CDR3 runs 16 residues. The CDR3 coding sequence is TGTGCCACCAGCAGAGATGGAGTGTATAGCAATCAGCCCCAGCATTTT. Amino acid sequence: CATSRDGVYSNQPQHF. Looking up the rest from reference TRBV15 and TRBJ1-5 gives the full variable domain: DAMVIQNPRYQVTQFGKPVTLSCSQTLNHNVMYWYQQKSSQAPKLLFHYYDKDFNNEADTPDNFQSRRPNTSFCFLDIRSPGLGDTAMYLCATSRDGVYSNQPQHFGDGTRLSIL.

This chain connects TRBV19 to TRBJ2-3; the D is unclear. The CDR3 is 13 amino acids. The V end lost 5 bases, the J end lost 5 bases, and 11 bases lay between the germline ends. The germline V gene has CDR1 LNHDA and CDR2 SQIVND (reference sequence). CDR3 loop: CASSPGLGDTQYF. CDR3 coding DNA: TGTGCCAGTAGTCCCGGTCTGGGAGATACGCAGTATTTT.

The CDR3 reads CASSPGQGARGNTIYF. Here the CDR3 DNA reads TGTGCCAGCAGCCCGGGACAGGGGGCGAGAGGAAACACCATATATTTT. V usage is TRBV5-6 and J usage is TRBJ1-3, with 12 bases fitting TRBD1. Germline V gene data show CDR1 as SGHDT and CDR2 as YYEEEE. The CDR3 runs to 16 residues. Germline trimming cut 4 bases from V and 4 bases from J; bases unmatched to any gene: 6.

The chain joins TRBV6-6 to TRBJ2-7; the match to TRBD1 covers 8 bases. The CDR3 covers 13 residues. Per the germline V gene, CDR1 is MNHNY and CDR2 is SVGAGI (reference sequence). The trim removed 7 bases at V and 7 bases at J, leaving 9 bases unmatched. CDR3 region: CASNGQGPGEQYF. The CDR3 DNA sequence: TGTGCCAGCAACGGACAGGGCCCGGGGGAGCAGTACTTC.

The V call is TRBV28, the J call TRBJ2-7; tentatively, D is TRBD1 (6 bases). This CDR3 spans 14 amino acids. Germline V gene lookup returns CDR1 MDHEN and CDR2 SYDVKM. Trimming removed 5 bases from V and 10 bases from J, with 21 bases in between. The CDR3 loop reads CASSTPDSYGIQYF. The DNA of the CDR3 is TGTGCCAGCAGTACCCCGGACAGTTATGGTATCCAGTACTTC.

This chain joins TRBV27 and TRBJ2-7; 10 bases align to TRBD2. V shed 3 bases and J 5 bases; nucleotides not matched to a gene: 7. The CDR3 is 15 residues long. In germline, CDR1 is MNHEY, CDR2 SMNVEV (reference sequence). Here the CDR3 reads CASSFFGLAGDEQYF. CDR3 in DNA: TGTGCCAGCAGTTTTTTCGGGCTAGCGGGAGACGAGCAGTACTTC.

This clone has just a few counts. CDR3 residues: CASSIGPGITEAFF. The DNA of the CDR3 is TGTGCCAGTAGTATAGGGCCCGGGATAACTGAAGCTTTCTTT. This chain uses TRBV19 with TRBJ1-1, with unresolved D. The V gene's germline CDR1 is LNHDA and CDR2 SQIVND (reference sequence). The CDR3 covers 14 residues. V was cut by 1 base and J by 5 bases, with 11 bases left in between.

The chain couples TRBV27 to TRBJ2-5; tentatively, D is TRBD2 (5 bases). This CDR3 contains 14 residues. CDR1 and CDR2 from the germline V gene are MNHEY and SMNVEV (reference sequence). V lost 3 bases to trimming and J lost 5 bases, with 13 bases between them. The CDR3 region has the DNA TGTGCCAGCAGTTTGAGGGTAGCTGGTGAGACCCAGTACTTC. It yields the protein CASSLRVAGETQYF.

The chain combines TRBV5-1 with TRBJ2-7, with TRBD1 matching over 9 bases. This CDR3 spans 17 amino acids. J gave up 2 bases and V 0 bases, and 9 bases lay outside the gene matches. Germline loops: CDR1 SGHRS, CDR2 YFSETQ. CDR3 in amino acids: CASSLESVTGGPYEQYF. In DNA, the CDR3 is TGCGCCAGCAGCTTGGAAAGTGTGACAGGGGGACCCTACGAGCAGTACTTC.